This T cell receptor (beta chain) was sequenced during a study of shared clonotypes between healthy human individuals. Here immunoSEQ multiplex PCR was the method, and the copy in TCRdb shows in-frame clones only, minus some. The sample yields about 800,000 clones, about 96% seen once. CDR1 and CDR2 (germline): SGHRS, YFSETQ. The length of the CDR3 is 13 residues. The V and J ends lost 7 bases and 0 bases respectively, with 8 bases between them. Naive CD8 cells were CD45RO-negative, positively selected for CCR7, excluding terminally differentiated effector memory CD45RA+ cells. The genes are TRBV5-1 and TRBJ2-1, with D perhaps matching TRBD2 (6 bases). Sequences were obtained from naive CD8+ T cells sorted from blood. The sequence was obtained from a man under 40 in good health. In DNA form, the CDR3 reads TGCGCCAGCCGGGGGACCTCCTACAATGAGCAGTTCTTC. It is translated as CASRGTSYNEQFF.